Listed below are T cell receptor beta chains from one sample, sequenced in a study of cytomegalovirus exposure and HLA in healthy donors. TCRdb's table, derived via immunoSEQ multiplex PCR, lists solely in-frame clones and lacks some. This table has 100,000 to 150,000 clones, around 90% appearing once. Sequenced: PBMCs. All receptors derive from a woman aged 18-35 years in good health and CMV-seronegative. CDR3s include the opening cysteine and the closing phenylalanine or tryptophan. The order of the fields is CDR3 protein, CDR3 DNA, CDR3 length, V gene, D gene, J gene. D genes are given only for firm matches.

CAWSPGLADRRDTQYF,TGTGCCTGGAGTCCGGGACTAGCGGATCGGCGGGATACGCAGTATTTT,16,TRBV30,TRBD2,TRBJ2-3
CASTANRRASNEQFF,TGTGCCAGTACCGCCAACAGGAGGGCCTCGAATGAGCAGTTCTTC,15,TRBV19,NA,TRBJ2-1
CASSSGLAGVDEQYF,TGTGCCAGCAGCTCGGGACTAGCGGGAGTAGACGAGCAGTACTTC,15,TRBV11-3,TRBD2,TRBJ2-7
CASSISLAGETQYF,TGTGCCAGTAGTATATCACTAGCGGGAGAGACCCAGTACTTC,14,TRBV19,TRBD2,TRBJ2-5
CASSYGPGQIYEQYF,TGTGCCAGCAGTTACGGTCCGGGACAGATATACGAGCAGTACTTC,15,TRBV6-5,TRBD1,TRBJ2-7
CASSWGGNEQFF,TGTGCCAGCAGCTGGGGGGGCAATGAGCAGTTCTTC,12,TRBV9,TRBD2,TRBJ2-1
CASSYPSRGLGVEQYF,TGTGCCAGCAGTTACCCCTCCAGGGGATTAGGGGTCGAGCAGTACTTC,16,TRBV6-6,NA,TRBJ2-7
CASSQGQNTEAFF,TGTGCCAGCAGCCAAGGGCAGAACACTGAAGCTTTCTTT,13,TRBV14,NA,TRBJ1-1
CASRPTGGKTTEAFF,TGTGCCAGCAGGCCTACAGGGGGCAAGACCACTGAAGCTTTCTTT,15,TRBV6-4,TRBD1,TRBJ1-1
CASSVGTGGTYEQYF,TGTGCCAGTAGTGTCGGGACAGGGGGTACCTACGAGCAGTACTTC,15,TRBV19,TRBD1,TRBJ2-7
CASSSVGRDSAYNEQFF,TGTGCCAGCAGCTCTGTGGGGCGGGATAGCGCCTACAATGAGCAGTTCTTC,17,TRBV11-1,NA,TRBJ2-1
CASSIGRTGEQFF,TGTGCCAGTAGTATAGGTCGGACAGGCGAGCAGTTCTTC,13,TRBV19,TRBD1,TRBJ2-1
CASSEVGGDTIYF,TGTGCCAGCAGTGAGGTTGGGGGGGACACCATATATTTT,13,TRBV6-1,NA,TRBJ1-3
CASSLGSGNEQFF,TGTGCCAGCAGCTTAGGTTCAGGCAATGAGCAGTTCTTC,13,TRBV7-8,NA,TRBJ2-1
CASSKVGIIGGNYGYTF,TGTGCCAGCAGCAAGGTGGGGATAATAGGGGGTAACTATGGCTACACCTTC,17,TRBV21-1,NA,TRBJ1-2